This entry lists 14 T cell receptor beta chains sequenced from one sample in a study of blood T cell repertoires in COVID-19. Profiled with immunoSEQ multiplex PCR; TCRdb holds only in-frame clones, not every one. The table has approximately 110,000 clones, approximately 80% seen once. Material: peripheral blood. The receptors were sampled from a woman in her fifties or sixties with acute or convalescent COVID-19.

This clone was recorded once. The chain joins TRBV6-5 to TRBJ1-1; D possibly corresponds to TRBD1 (6 bases). The CDR3 contains 13 residues. The V gene lost 7 bases and the J gene lost 5 bases, with 14 bases spanning the gap. CDR1 and CDR2 (germline): MNHEY, SVGAGI. CDR3 amino acids: CASTRTTGTEAFF. The CDR3 nucleotides read TGTGCCAGCACCAGGACAACAGGGACTGAAGCTTTCTTT.

The V call is TRBV18, the J call TRBJ1-1; D is possibly TRBD1 (6 bases). The CDR3 is 17 residues long. V lost 4 bases and J lost 0, with 18 bases in between. Germline-derived CDR1 and CDR2 are KGHSH and LQKENI. The DNA for the CDR3 is TGTGCCAGCTCACGAAAGACAGGCTGGGGATTGAACACTGAAGCTTTCTTT. Protein product: CASSRKTGWGLNTEAFF.

The chain joins TRBV28 to TRBJ1-1; 8 bases map to TRBD1. In germline, CDR1 is MDHEN, CDR2 SYDVKM. The length of the CDR3 is 15 residues. The trim removed 6 bases at V and 0 bases at J, leaving 6 bases unmatched. CDR3 DNA: TGTGCCAGCAGGCCGACAGGGGCCTTGAACACTGAAGCTTTCTTT. Translated: CASRPTGALNTEAFF.

This clone was picked up a small number of times. The chain combines TRBV5-1 with TRBJ1-1, with 7 nucleotides matching TRBD1. The germline CDR1 and CDR2 sequences are SGHRS and YFSETQ. J lost 8 bases, V lost 0 bases, and 10 bases had no gene match. The CDR3 is 15 residues long. The CDR3 coding sequence is TGCGCCAGCAGCTTGGAGGGACAGCTGGCCGACGAAGCTTTCTTT. This sequence encodes CASSLEGQLADEAFF.

V usage is TRBV12-3 or TRBV12-4 and J usage is TRBJ1-1, with 9 bases that match TRBD1. The CDR3 runs 13 residues. J gave up 7 bases and V 0 bases, and 0 bases lay outside the gene matches. This CDR3 is CASSLAGQGEAFF. The DNA for the CDR3 is TGTGCCAGCAGTTTAGCGGGACAGGGTGAAGCTTTCTTT.

This clone showed up just once. J is TRBJ2-7 and V is TRBV14; 7 bases fit TRBD1. The junction had 2 bases not matched to a gene; V was cut back by 1 base and J by 2 bases. Germline V CDR1 and CDR2: SGHDN, FVKESK. The CDR3 totals 14 residues. CDR3 loop: CASSQVGGTYEQYF. CDR3 in DNA: TGTGCCAGCAGCCAAGTAGGGGGCACCTACGAGCAGTACTTC.

The chain is built from TRBV9 and TRBJ1-1; weak D call: TRBD1 (6 bases). In germline, CDR1 is SGDLS, CDR2 YYNGEE. This CDR3 is 13 amino acids long. The V end was cut by 3 bases, the J end by 8 bases, with 14 bases between. CDR3 amino acids: CASSANGGREAFF. The CDR3 region has the DNA TGTGCCAGCAGCGCTAACGGGGGGCGGGAAGCTTTCTTT.

The CDR3 loop reads CASGRDYGYTF. The CDR3 DNA is TGTGCCAGTGGCAGGGACTATGGCTACACCTTC. The chain couples TRBV19 to TRBJ1-2; D is perhaps TRBD1 (5 bases). The V gene lost 8 bases and the J gene lost 3 bases, with 7 bases spanning the gap. The germline V gene encodes CDR1 LNHDA and CDR2 SQIVND (reference sequence). The CDR3 contains 11 residues.

The CDR3 reads CASSLVVQGTDTQYF. CDR3 in DNA: TGCGCCAGCAGCTTGGTTGTGCAGGGCACAGATACGCAGTATTTT. The chain has TRBV5-1 and TRBJ2-3; the D is unclear. The CDR3 spans 15 residues. The V gene lost 0 bases and the J gene lost 1 base, with 9 bases spanning the gap. The V gene's germline CDR1 is SGHRS and CDR2 YFSETQ.

In this sample, this clone turned up once. The chain has TRBV3-1 (or the pseudogene TRBV3-2) and TRBJ1-6, with D unresolved. In germline, CDR1 is LGHDT, CDR2 YNNKEL (reference sequence). The CDR3 consists of 15 residues. Between the trimmed V and J ends, which lost 0 bases and 7 bases, there was a span of 10 bases. CDR3 nucleotide sequence: TGTGCCAGCAGCCAAGAGAGAGTTTGGAATTCACCCCTCCACTTT. Residues: CASSQERVWNSPLHF.

This chain links TRBV19 with TRBJ2-1; TRBD2 matches at 13 bases. CDR1 LNHDA and CDR2 SQIVND come from the germline V gene (reference sequence). The CDR3 runs 16 residues. Trimming cost V 6 bases and J 8 bases; bases outside gene matches: 10. The CDR3 nucleotides read TGTGCCAGTAGCACCTTCCCGGGACTAGCGGGGCATGAGCAGTTCTTC. Translation: CASSTFPGLAGHEQFF.

This clone was observed a handful of times. The J gene is TRBJ1-2, the V gene TRBV6-1; 8 positions agree with TRBD1. The CDR3 contains 16 residues. Looked up from germline, CDR1 is MNHNS and CDR2 is SASEGT. Unmatched junction bases numbered 5, after V lost 0 bases and J lost 2 bases. DNA of the CDR3: TGTGCCAGCAGTGAAGCGGCAGGGGGCTTAAACTATGGCTACACCTTC. This gives the protein CASSEAAGGLNYGYTF.

The chain uses TRBV19 and TRBJ1-1; D perhaps matches TRBD1 (5 bases). The CDR3 is made up of 13 amino acids. The V gene's germline CDR1 is LNHDA and CDR2 SQIVND (reference sequence). The V end was cut by 6 bases, the J end by 6 bases, with 14 bases between. The CDR3 protein is CASSREEDAEAFF. CDR3 coding DNA: TGTGCCAGTAGCAGGGAGGAGGACGCTGAAGCTTTCTTT.

This clone is a singleton in its sample. The chain couples TRBV15 to TRBJ1-2, with D perhaps matching TRBD1 (5 bases). Looked up from germline, CDR1 is LNHNV and CDR2 is YYDKDF (reference sequence). V was shortened by 0 bases and J by 7 bases, with 18 bases between the two germline ends. CDR3 length: 16 amino acids. The CDR3 protein is CATSRDTGAGGSGYTF. CDR3 in DNA: TGTGCCACCAGCAGAGATACGGGCGCGGGGGGTTCTGGCTACACCTTC.